This T cell receptor (beta chain) was observed in a study of blood T cell repertoires in COVID-19. This CDR3 has 18 residues. Germline CDR1 is SGHNT and CDR2 is YYREEE (reference sequence). Trimming removed 3 bases from V and 4 bases from J, with 22 bases in between. Original analysis: Reference gene primer amplification gave nucleated cell count estimates. Method: immunoSEQ multiplex PCR; TCRdb's copy keeps in-frame clones and lacks some. That table gives V, J and clone size, and the DNA gave D and trimming. Of hundreds of thousands of clones listed, roughly 87% are singletons. This sequence joins TRBV5-4 and TRBJ2-2; D may be TRBD1 (6 bases). The receptor was isolated from a woman in her twenties or thirties who had recovered from COVID-19. The specimen was PBMCs or T cells enriched from blood (not recorded which). The CDR3 region has the DNA TGTGCCAGCAGCTCGCGTGTGGGGGCGCTTGGTGGCACCGGGGAGCTGTTTTTT. Amino acids: CASSSRVGALGGTGELFF.